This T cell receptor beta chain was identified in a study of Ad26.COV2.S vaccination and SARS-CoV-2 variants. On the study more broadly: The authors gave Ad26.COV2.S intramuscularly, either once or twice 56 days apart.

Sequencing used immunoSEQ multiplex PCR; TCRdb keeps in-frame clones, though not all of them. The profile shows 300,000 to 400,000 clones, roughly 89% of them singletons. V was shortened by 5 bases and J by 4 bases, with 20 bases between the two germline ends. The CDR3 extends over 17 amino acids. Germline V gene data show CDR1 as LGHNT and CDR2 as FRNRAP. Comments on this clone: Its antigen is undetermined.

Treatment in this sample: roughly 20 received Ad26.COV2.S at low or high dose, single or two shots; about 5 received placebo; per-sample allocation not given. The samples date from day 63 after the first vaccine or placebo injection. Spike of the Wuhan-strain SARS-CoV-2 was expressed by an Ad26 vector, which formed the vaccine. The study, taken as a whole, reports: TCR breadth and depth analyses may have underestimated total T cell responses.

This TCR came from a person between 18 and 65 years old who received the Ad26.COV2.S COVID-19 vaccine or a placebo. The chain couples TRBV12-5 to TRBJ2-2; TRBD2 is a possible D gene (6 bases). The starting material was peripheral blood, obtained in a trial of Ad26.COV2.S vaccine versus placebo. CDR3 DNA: TGTGCTAGTGGTCACCGGGGGAGTACGTTGAGCACCGGGGAGCTGTTTTTT. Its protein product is CASGHRGSTLSTGELFF.